Shown below are 6 T cell receptor beta chains from a single sample sequenced in a study of blood T cells in healthy people across ages. Alongside a J-beta primer mix, a sample-barcoded 5' primer served in a second PCR lasting about 7 to 12 cycles. TCRdb redid the calling of the 5' RACE reads with MiXCR, one entry per CDR3 protein. The sample has about 640,000 distinct CDR3 sequences, under 70% seen once; the top ten hold around 37%. Sequencing used blood. The receptors were gathered from a man aged 55 to 70 in good health.

V is TRBV10-3 and J is TRBJ2-5, with TRBD2 matching 13 bases. This CDR3 contains 18 residues. Germline values: CDR1 ENHRY, CDR2 SYGVKD. With 4 bases clipped from V and 2 bases from J, the junction kept 10 bases outside the gene matches. The CDR3 region is CAISGTSGGRPVQETQYF. CDR3 sequence (DNA): TGTGCCATCAGTGGGACTAGCGGGGGCCGACCGGTTCAAGAGACCCAGTACTTC.

V and J are TRBV20-1 and TRBJ2-1, with 7 bases fitting TRBD1. V shed 7 bases, J shed 1 base, and the junction held 13 bases outside the gene matches. This CDR3 has 16 residues. From germline, CDR1 is DFQATT and CDR2 SNEGSKA (reference sequence). CDR3 DNA: TGCAGTGTTAGGGACAGACAAACGGGGTCCTACAATGAGCAGTTCTTC. Translation: CSVRDRQTGSYNEQFF.

The genes are TRBV27 and TRBJ2-2; D gene unclear. This CDR3 is 18 amino acids long. Trimming took off 4 bases at V and 1 base at J, with 19 bases between the two ends. Germline V lookup: CDR1 MNHEY, CDR2 SMNVEV (reference sequence). CDR3 coding DNA: TGTGCCAGCAGTTCTCGACGACTCCCCCGAGGGAACACCGGGGAGCTGTTTTTT. Its protein is CASSSRRLPRGNTGELFF.

The chain combines TRBV20-1 with TRBJ2-1; 7 bases are a match to TRBD2. Germline CDR1 and CDR2: DFQATT and SNEGSKA (reference sequence). Trimming removed 0 bases from V and 2 bases from J; junction bases left unmatched: 7. The CDR3 length is 16 residues. CDR3 amino acids: CSARDPRGVTYNEQFF. DNA of the CDR3: TGCAGTGCTAGAGATCCCCGGGGGGTCACCTACAATGAGCAGTTCTTC.

The sample holds a few counts of this clonotype. This chain joins TRBV24-1 and TRBJ2-3; maybe TRBD1 (6 bases). This CDR3 has 15 residues. Germline V gene lookup returns CDR1 KGHDR and CDR2 SFDVKD. Deletions cut 5 bases from V and 6 bases from J, with 17 bases between. The CDR3 DNA follows: TGTGCCACCAGTGGGTTGGGGGCTGACTACGATACGCAGTATTTT. Its translation is CATSGLGADYDTQYF.

The chain couples TRBV18 to TRBJ2-5; the match to TRBD1 covers 8 bases. The J call may be faulty, since TRBJ2-7 better matches the DNA end. The length of the CDR3 is 14 residues. Germline CDR1 and CDR2: KGHSH and LQKENI. In nucleotides, the CDR3 is TGTGCCAGCTCACGCGGACAGGGAGAGTACGAGCAGTACTTC. This encodes CASSRGQGEYEQYF.